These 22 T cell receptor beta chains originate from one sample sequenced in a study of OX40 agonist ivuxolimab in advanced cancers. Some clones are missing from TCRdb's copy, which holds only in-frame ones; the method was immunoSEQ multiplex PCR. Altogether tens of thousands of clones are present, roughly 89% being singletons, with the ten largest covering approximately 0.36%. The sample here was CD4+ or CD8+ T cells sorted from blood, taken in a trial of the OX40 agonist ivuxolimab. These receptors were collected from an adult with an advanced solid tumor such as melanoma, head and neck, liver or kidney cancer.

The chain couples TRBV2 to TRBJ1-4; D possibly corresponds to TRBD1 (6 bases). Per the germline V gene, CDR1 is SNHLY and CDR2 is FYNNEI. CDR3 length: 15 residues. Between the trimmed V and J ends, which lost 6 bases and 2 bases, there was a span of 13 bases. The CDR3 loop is CASRRSGATNEKLFF. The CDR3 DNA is TGTGCCAGCAGGCGGTCAGGGGCTACTAATGAAAAACTGTTTTTT.

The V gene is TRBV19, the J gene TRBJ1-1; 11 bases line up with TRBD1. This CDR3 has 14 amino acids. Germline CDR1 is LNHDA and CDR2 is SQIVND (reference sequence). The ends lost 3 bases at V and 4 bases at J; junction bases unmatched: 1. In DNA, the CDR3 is TGTGCCAGTAGTATCGGGACAGGGGGCACTGAAGCTTTCTTT. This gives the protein CASSIGTGGTEAFF.

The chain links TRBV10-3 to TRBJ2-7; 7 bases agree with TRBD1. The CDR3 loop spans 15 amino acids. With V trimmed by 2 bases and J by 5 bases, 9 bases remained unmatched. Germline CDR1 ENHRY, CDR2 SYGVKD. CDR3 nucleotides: TGTGCCATCAGTGAGGAGGCAGGGGGAGCCCACGAGCAGTACTTC. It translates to CAISEEAGGAHEQYF.

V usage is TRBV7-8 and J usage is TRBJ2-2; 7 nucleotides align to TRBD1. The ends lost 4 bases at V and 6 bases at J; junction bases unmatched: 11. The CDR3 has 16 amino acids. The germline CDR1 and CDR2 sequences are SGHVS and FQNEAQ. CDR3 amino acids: CASSWPGTAPAGELFF. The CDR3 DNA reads TGTGCCAGCAGCTGGCCCGGGACAGCACCCGCCGGGGAGCTGTTTTTT.

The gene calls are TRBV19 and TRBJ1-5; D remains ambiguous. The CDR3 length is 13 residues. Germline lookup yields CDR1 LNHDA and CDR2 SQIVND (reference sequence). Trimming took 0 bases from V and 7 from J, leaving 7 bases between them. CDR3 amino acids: CASSIDMTQPQHF. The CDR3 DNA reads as TGTGCCAGTAGTATAGATATGACGCAGCCCCAGCATTTT.

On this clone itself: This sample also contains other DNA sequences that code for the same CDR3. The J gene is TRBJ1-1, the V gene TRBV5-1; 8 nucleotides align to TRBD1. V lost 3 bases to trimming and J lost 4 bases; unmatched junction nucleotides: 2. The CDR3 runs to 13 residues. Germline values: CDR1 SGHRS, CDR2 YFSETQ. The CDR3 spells CASSSQGGTEAFF. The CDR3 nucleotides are TGCGCCAGCAGCTCACAGGGGGGCACTGAAGCTTTCTTT.

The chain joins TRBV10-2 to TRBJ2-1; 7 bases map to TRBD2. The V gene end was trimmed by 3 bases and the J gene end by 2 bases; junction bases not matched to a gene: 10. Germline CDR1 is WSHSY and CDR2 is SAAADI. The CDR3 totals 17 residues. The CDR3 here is CASSDTMREKTYNEQFF. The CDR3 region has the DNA TGCGCCAGCAGTGATACTATGCGGGAGAAAACCTACAATGAGCAGTTCTTC.

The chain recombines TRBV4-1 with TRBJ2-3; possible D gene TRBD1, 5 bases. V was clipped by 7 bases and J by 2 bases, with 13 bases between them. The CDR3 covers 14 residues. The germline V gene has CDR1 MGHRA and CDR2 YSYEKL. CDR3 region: CASKKGLITDTQYF. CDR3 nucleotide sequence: TGCGCCAGCAAAAAGGGGTTAATCACAGATACGCAGTATTTT.

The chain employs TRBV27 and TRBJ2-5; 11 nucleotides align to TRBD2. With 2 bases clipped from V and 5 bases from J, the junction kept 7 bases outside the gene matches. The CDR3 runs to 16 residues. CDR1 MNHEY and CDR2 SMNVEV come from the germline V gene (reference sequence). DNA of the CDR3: TGTGCCAGCAGTTTAACTAGCGGGAGAGTGGGGGAGACCCAGTACTTC. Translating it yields CASSLTSGRVGETQYF.

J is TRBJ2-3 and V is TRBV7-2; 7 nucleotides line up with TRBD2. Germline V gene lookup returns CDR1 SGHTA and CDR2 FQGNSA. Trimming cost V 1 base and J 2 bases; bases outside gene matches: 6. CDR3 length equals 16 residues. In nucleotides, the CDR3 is TGTGCCAGCAGCTTAGATGGGAGCGGGATCACAGATACGCAGTATTTT. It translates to CASSLDGSGITDTQYF.

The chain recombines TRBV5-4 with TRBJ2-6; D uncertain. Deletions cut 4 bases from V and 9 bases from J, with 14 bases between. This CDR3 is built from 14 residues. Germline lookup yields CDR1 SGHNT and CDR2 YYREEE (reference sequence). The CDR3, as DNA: TGTGCCAGCAGCCTGGCGGCCGAGAACAACGTCCTGACTTTC. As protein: CASSLAAENNVLTF.

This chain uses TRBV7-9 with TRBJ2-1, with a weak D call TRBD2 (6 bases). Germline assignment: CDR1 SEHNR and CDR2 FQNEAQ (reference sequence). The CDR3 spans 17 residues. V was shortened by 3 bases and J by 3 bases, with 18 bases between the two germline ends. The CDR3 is CASSLRDGGLDYNEQFF. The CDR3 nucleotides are TGTGCCAGCAGCTTGAGGGATGGGGGACTGGACTACAATGAGCAGTTCTTC.

DNA for the CDR3: TGTGCCAGCAGTGAAGAAGCACAGTATTCCTACGAGCAGTACTTC. It is translated as CASSEEAQYSYEQYF. The chain employs TRBV6-1 and TRBJ2-7, with D hard to call. CDR3 length: 15 amino acids. Germline lookup yields CDR1 MNHNS and CDR2 SASEGT. Between the trimmed V and J ends, which lost 1 base and 1 base, there was a span of 11 bases.

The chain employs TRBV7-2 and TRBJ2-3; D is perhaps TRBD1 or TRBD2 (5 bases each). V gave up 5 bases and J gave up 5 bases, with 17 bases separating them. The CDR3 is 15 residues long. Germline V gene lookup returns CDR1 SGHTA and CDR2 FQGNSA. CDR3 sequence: CASSEGTESGDTQYF. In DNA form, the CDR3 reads TGTGCCAGCAGCGAGGGGACGGAAAGCGGAGATACGCAGTATTTT.

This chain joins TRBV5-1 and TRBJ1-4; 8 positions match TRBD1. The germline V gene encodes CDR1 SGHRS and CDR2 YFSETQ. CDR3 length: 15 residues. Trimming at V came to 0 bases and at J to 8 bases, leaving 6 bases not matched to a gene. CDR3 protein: CASSLAATGEEKLFF. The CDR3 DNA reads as TGCGCCAGCAGCTTGGCCGCGACAGGGGAAGAAAAACTGTTTTTT.

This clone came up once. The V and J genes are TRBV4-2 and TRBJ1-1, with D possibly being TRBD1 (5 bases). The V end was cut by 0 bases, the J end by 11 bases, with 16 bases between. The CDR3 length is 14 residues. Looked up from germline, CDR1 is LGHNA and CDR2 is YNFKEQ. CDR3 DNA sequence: TGTGCCAGCAGCCAAGATCCCCAAGGCAGGGAGGCTTTCTTT. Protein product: CASSQDPQGREAFF.

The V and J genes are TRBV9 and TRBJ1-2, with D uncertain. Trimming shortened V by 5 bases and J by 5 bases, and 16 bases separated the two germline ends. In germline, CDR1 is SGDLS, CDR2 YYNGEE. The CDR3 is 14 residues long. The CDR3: CASSRAGPSYGYTF. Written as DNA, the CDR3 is TGTGCCAGCAGTAGGGCGGGCCCATCATATGGCTACACCTTC.

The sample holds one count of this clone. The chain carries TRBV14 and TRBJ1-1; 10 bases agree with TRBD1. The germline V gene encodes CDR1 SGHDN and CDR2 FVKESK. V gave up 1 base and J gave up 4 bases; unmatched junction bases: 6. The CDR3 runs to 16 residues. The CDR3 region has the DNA TGTGCCAGCAGCCAAGGGGCCGGGACAGGGGTCACTGAAGCTTTCTTT. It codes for CASSQGAGTGVTEAFF.

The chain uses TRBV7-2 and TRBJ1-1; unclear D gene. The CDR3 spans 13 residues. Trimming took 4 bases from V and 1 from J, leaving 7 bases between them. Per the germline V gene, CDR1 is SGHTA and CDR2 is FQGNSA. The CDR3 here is CASSSGRNTEAFF. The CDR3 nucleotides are TGTGCCAGCAGCTCCGGTAGGAACACTGAAGCTTTCTTT.

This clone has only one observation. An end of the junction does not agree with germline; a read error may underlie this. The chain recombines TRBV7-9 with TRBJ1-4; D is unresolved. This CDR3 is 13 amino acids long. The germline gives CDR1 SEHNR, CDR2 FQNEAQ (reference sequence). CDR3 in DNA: TGTGCCAGCAGCCGAAGTCAAAACGAAAAACTGCTTTTT. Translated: CASSRSQNEKLLF.

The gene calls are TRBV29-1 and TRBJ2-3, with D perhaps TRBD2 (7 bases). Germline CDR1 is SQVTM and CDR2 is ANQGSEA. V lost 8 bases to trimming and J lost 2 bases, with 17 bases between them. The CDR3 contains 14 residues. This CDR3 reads CSTSSGTLTDTQYF. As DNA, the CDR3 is TGCAGCACTTCAAGCGGGACACTCACAGATACGCAGTATTTT.

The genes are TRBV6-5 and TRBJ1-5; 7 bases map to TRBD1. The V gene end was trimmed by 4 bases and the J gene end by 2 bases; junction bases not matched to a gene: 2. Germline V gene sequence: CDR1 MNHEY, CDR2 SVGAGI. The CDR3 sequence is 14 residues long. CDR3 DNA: TGTGCCAGCAGTTTAACAGGGGGCAATCAGCCCCAGCATTTT. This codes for CASSLTGGNQPQHF.